This is a list of T cell receptor beta chains from one sample in a study of early T cells in non-severe SARS-CoV-2 infection. TCRdb re-analysed the 5' RACE reads in MiXCR, keeping a single row per CDR3 protein. The data contain about 97,000 distinct CDR3 sequences, 8% to 13% of them singletons. The specimen was whole blood, collected at baseline. The receptors were gathered from an adult who was a healthcare worker with PCR-confirmed SARS-CoV-2 infection or an uninfected control (not recorded which). The conserved cysteine and the conserved F or W are not part of the CDR3 here. A D gene is named only where the DNA matches it firmly.

v_call	d_call	cdr3_length	j_call	cdr3_aa
TRBV6-2/TRBV6-3	-	14	TRBJ1-2	ASSYSWMDRGNGYT
TRBV29-1	TRBD1	14	TRBJ2-3	SVEGEGAGHQNTQY
TRBV20-1	TRBD1	12	TRBJ2-5	SARTLDRGETQY
TRBV7-8	TRBD2	15	TRBJ2-1	ASSLGWRESPYNEQF
TRBV19	-	13	TRBJ1-2	ASSPILTANYGYT
TRBV29-1	-	14	TRBJ2-2	SVEEGHRGIAGELF
TRBV19	TRBD1	14	TRBJ1-2	ASSAVTGSYNYGYT
TRBV7-9	TRBD2	19	TRBJ2-1	ASSFRRGDSAGTSGSNEQF
TRBV29-1	-	11	TRBJ2-7	GVRAGQKYEQY
TRBV27	-	11	TRBJ2-3	ASSLGPGDTQY
TRBV5-5	-	11	TRBJ2-7	ASRNQEGYEQY
TRBV7-2	-	12	TRBJ2-3	ASRFGESTDTQY
TRBV24-1	-	12	TRBJ1-2	ATSDPGRTYGYT
TRBV30	TRBD1	12	TRBJ2-4	AWQDPGQGTIQY
TRBV9	TRBD1	13	TRBJ2-3	ASSATGADTDTQY
TRBV20-1	-	15	TRBJ1-2	SARDSSAGRGANGYT
TRBV10-3	TRBD2	15	TRBJ2-3	AISAHPTSGGTDTQY
TRBV6-4	TRBD2	14	TRBJ2-2	ASSRDVAGNTGELF
TRBV20-1	-	11	TRBJ2-1	SARKGITNEQF
TRBV4-1	-	15	TRBJ2-5	ASSQGSGPVAQETQY
TRBV11-2	-	12	TRBJ2-1	ASSRLTSYNEQF
TRBV7-2	-	10	TRBJ1-2	ASSLVNYGYT
TRBV18	-	10	TRBJ1-2	ASSPDRYGYT
TRBV6-1	TRBD2	14	TRBJ2-1	ASSETPGLAYNEQF
TRBV7-8	-	12	TRBJ2-3	ASSLGGRADTQY
TRBV6-5	TRBD2	14	TRBJ2-3	ASSSLLAGGQDTQY
TRBV18	TRBD2	13	TRBJ2-3	ASSPGLVEADTQY
TRBV5-1	TRBD2	14	TRBJ2-3	ASSIGLARAQDTQY
TRBV24-1	TRBD2	15	TRBJ2-2	ATSDPASGIRSGELF
TRBV6-5	-	14	TRBJ1-1	ASSYGGGALNTEAF
TRBV18	-	12	TRBJ1-4	ASSTGTSNEKLF
TRBV11-2	TRBD1	11	TRBJ1-2	ASSPDRGPGYT
TRBV10-3	-	12	TRBJ2-3	AISVVASTDTQY
TRBV5-1	-	13	TRBJ2-3	ASSSDRQRTDTQY
TRBV4-1	-	13	TRBJ1-1	ASSQARGGVTEAF
TRBV5-6	-	11	TRBJ2-7	ASSPQGPYEQY
TRBV9	-	13	TRBJ1-4	ASSVDVATNEKLF
TRBV29-1	TRBD1	11	TRBJ2-3	SSTGASTDTQY
TRBV29-1	TRBD2	16	TRBJ2-1	SVVSGTSGSVAYNEQF
TRBV7-2	TRBD1	16	TRBJ2-4	ASSLKGGQGWAKNIQY
TRBV20-1	TRBD2	11	TRBJ2-3	SALMTSADTQY
TRBV7-3	-	9	TRBJ2-1	ASSTYNEQF
TRBV9	-	14	TRBJ1-2	ASSVADGISVYGYT
TRBV19	TRBD2	14	TRBJ2-3	ASSPTSAPMADTQY
TRBV18	-	12	TRBJ2-1	ASSPRESHNEQF
TRBV9	-	13	TRBJ1-2	ASSVAPGSNYGYT
TRBV11-2	TRBD1	12	TRBJ2-4	ASSLRQGLNIQY
TRBV6-5	-	13	TRBJ1-2	ASSPSPTGNYGYT
TRBV7-9	-	12	TRBJ2-3	ASSLDPAADTQY
TRBV12-5	-	12	TRBJ1-1	ASGLVPSRPEAF
TRBV27	-	12	TRBJ2-7	ASRPRGQSYEQY
TRBV10-2	-	11	TRBJ2-7	ASSESGAAEQY
TRBV7-2	-	11	TRBJ2-7	ASSPMSSYEQY